This T cell receptor (beta chain) derives from a study of T cells in Graves' hyperthyroidism and ophthalmopathy. Uncontrolled infections, other autoimmune diseases, pregnancy or lactation led to exclusion of patients. Clinicians diagnosed patients from clinical symptoms, serum thyroxine and TRAb, thyroid ultrasound and orbital computed tomography. This blood was taken when hyperthyroidism was first diagnosed, before any ophthalmopathy symptoms existed. This clonotype has ten or more counts. Its target is not known. Study results and limitations: In validation, the model predicted ophthalmopathy. These predictions came a median roughly 6 months before onset.

Using RNA transcripts as the source, TCR beta CDR3 regions were amplified. HTBI primers were used for first-round RT-PCR of the TCR CDR3. MiXCR, applied by TCRdb to the multiplex PCR reads, yields one record per CDR3 protein. The table shows fewer than 650,000 distinct CDR3 sequences, with about 15% occurring only once. The receptor's source is a woman aged 25 to 39 with Graves' hyperthyroidism that later progressed to Graves' ophthalmopathy. Sample: blood.

Here the CDR3 reads CASSQDWAGEETQYF. In DNA, the CDR3 is TGTGCCAGCAGCCAAGATTGGGCGGGAGAAGAGACCCAGTACTTC. The genes are TRBV3-1 and TRBJ2-5; 7 bases line up with TRBD2. J gave up 3 bases and V 0 bases, and 4 bases lay outside the gene matches. Germline lookup yields CDR1 LGHDT and CDR2 YNNKEL (reference sequence). The CDR3 runs to 15 residues.